Below, 20 T cell receptor beta chains from the same sample are listed, as sequenced in a study of T cells in Graves' hyperthyroidism and ophthalmopathy. From RNA transcripts, TCR beta CDR3 regions were amplified. The TCR CDR3 was amplified in a first-round RT-PCR using the HTBI primer set. TCRdb passed the multiplex PCR reads through MiXCR, listing each CDR3 protein once. The repertoire holds under 700,000 distinct CDR3 sequences, under 60% seen once, with roughly 8.2% in the top ten. Sequenced material: peripheral blood or thyroid tissue (not recorded which). The receptors shown here come from a woman aged 18-29 years with Graves' hyperthyroidism.

This clonotype was detected ten times or more. The gene calls are TRBV2 and TRBJ1-5; 7 bases line up with TRBD1. The CDR3 runs 14 residues. V trimming: 6 bases; J trimming: 6 bases; junction bases outside the gene matches: 8. The V gene's germline CDR1 is SNHLY and CDR2 FYNNEI. The CDR3 DNA reads as TGTGCCAGCAGCTACGACAGGGAGTTTCAGCCCCAGCATTTT. Amino acid sequence: CASSYDREFQPQHF.

The V and J genes are TRBV7-3 and TRBJ1-1; no firm D call. Germline assignment: CDR1 SGHTA and CDR2 FQGTGA. The CDR3 consists of 15 residues. Trimming stripped 0 bases from V and 0 bases from J, with 8 bases between. The chain's CDR3 is CASSLTRAMNTEAFF. The CDR3, as DNA: TGTGCCAGCAGCTTAACGCGGGCCATGAACACTGAAGCTTTCTTT.

The chain is built from TRBV7-9 and TRBJ2-3; TRBD2 aligns across 10 bases. V lost 5 bases to trimming and J lost 3 bases; unmatched junction nucleotides: 5. This CDR3 is 15 amino acids long. Germline CDR1 and CDR2: SEHNR and FQNEAQ (reference sequence). This CDR3 is CASSPASGRTDTQYF. The CDR3 nucleotides read TGTGCCAGCAGCCCCGCTAGCGGGAGAACAGATACGCAGTATTTT. Full variable domain (missing parts from reference TRBV7-9 and TRBJ2-3): DTGVSQNPRHKITKRGQNVTFRCDPISEHNRLYWYRQTLGQGPEFLTYFQNEAQLEKSRLLSDRFSAERPKGSFSTLEIQRTEQGDSAMYLCASSPASGRTDTQYFGPGTRLTVL.

The chain carries TRBV25-1 and TRBJ1-1; D not certain. Trimming took off 6 bases at V and 1 base at J, with 6 bases between the two ends. The CDR3 has 12 amino acids. Germline assignment: CDR1 MGHDK and CDR2 SYGVNS. The CDR3 DNA reads TGTGCCAGCAGGGTGGAGAACACTGAAGCTTTCTTT. Its translation: CASRVENTEAFF. The whole variable domain, filled in from reference TRBV25-1 and TRBJ1-1, reads EADIYQTPRYLVIGTGKKITLECSQTMGHDKMYWYQQDPGMELHLIHYSYGVNSTEKGDLSSESTVSRIRTEHFPLTLESARPSHTSQYLCASRVENTEAFFGQGTRLTVV.

This chain joins TRBV25-1 and TRBJ2-7; 8 bases map to TRBD1. Germline assignment: CDR1 MGHDK and CDR2 SYGVNS. CDR3 length: 15 amino acids. The junction had 7 bases not matched to a gene; V was cut back by 3 bases and J by 3 bases. Here the CDR3 reads CASSDRDRSLYEQYF. In nucleotides, the CDR3 is TGTGCCAGCAGTGACCGGGACAGGTCACTCTACGAGCAGTACTTC.

This clonotype was counted many times. This chain links TRBV10-3 with TRBJ1-3; D perhaps matches TRBD1 (5 bases). V lost 8 bases, J lost 0 bases, and 11 bases lay in between. This CDR3 has 14 amino acids. CDR1 is ENHRY, CDR2 SYGVKD, per germline. The CDR3 here is CAILDKPSGNTIYF. Here the CDR3 DNA reads TGTGCCATCCTGGACAAGCCCTCTGGAAACACCATATATTTT.

This clonotype was recorded at least ten times. This chain links TRBV29-1 with TRBJ2-5; the D gene is possibly TRBD2 (5 bases). This CDR3 comprises 14 residues. The germline CDR1 and CDR2 sequences are SQVTM and ANQGSEA. V lost 6 bases and J lost 3, with 17 bases in between. CDR3 loop: CSVRPPSSEETQYF. The CDR3 nucleotides read TGCAGCGTAAGGCCCCCTAGCTCCGAAGAGACCCAGTACTTC.

This clonotype has ten or more counts. This chain connects TRBV10-3 to TRBJ1-6; D may be TRBD1 (6 bases). Germline V gene data show CDR1 as ENHRY and CDR2 as SYGVKD. CDR3 length equals 14 residues. Trimming cost V 7 bases and J 7 bases, with 14 bases left between them. CDR3 sequence reads: CAIKTGSGNSPLHF. The CDR3 DNA reads TGTGCCATCAAAACAGGGAGTGGCAATTCACCCCTCCACTTT.

This clonotype has only a few counts. The chain uses TRBV7-9 and TRBJ1-2; D is unclear. The germline CDR1 and CDR2 sequences are SEHNR and FQNEAQ (reference sequence). The CDR3 is made up of 13 amino acids. Trimming shortened V by 3 bases and J by 4 bases, and 9 bases separated the two germline ends. The CDR3 loop is CASSLVWVYGYTF. CDR3 coding DNA: TGTGCCAGCAGCTTGGTGTGGGTCTATGGCTACACCTTC.

As concerns this clonotype: A much larger clone differs from this one at a single base, so this may be a read error. The chain combines TRBV7-9 with TRBJ2-7; a possible D gene is TRBD2 (5 bases). Germline V CDR1 and CDR2: SEHNR, FQNEAQ (reference sequence). Trimming shortened V by 6 bases and J by 0 bases, and 15 bases separated the two germline ends. The CDR3 sequence is 15 residues long. CDR3 loop: CASRATAGTSYEQYF. The CDR3 nucleotides read TGTGCCAGCAGAGCGACGGCGGGCACCTCCTACGAGCAGTACTTC.

This rearrangement joins TRBV15 to TRBJ2-7, with D perhaps TRBD1 (5 bases). V lost 5 bases and J lost 7, with 15 bases in between. The CDR3 covers 13 residues. CDR1 is LNHNV, CDR2 YYDKDF, per germline (reference sequence). The CDR3 bases are TGTGCCACCAGCCGCGACATGGGGCGAGAGCAGTACTTC. Its protein product is CATSRDMGREQYF. Complete variable domain (other parts from reference TRBV15 and TRBJ2-7): DAMVIQNPRYQVTQFGKPVTLSCSQTLNHNVMYWYQQKSSQAPKLLFHYYDKDFNNEADTPDNFQSRRPNTSFCFLDIRSPGLGDTAMYLCATSRDMGREQYFGPGTRLTVT.

The chain joins TRBV24-1 to TRBJ2-6; D call uncertain. The V end lost 11 bases, the J end lost 2 bases, and 15 bases lay between the germline ends. The CDR3 has 15 amino acids. From germline, CDR1 is KGHDR and CDR2 SFDVKD. The CDR3 sequence is CASSQVGTGANVLTF. The CDR3 DNA follows: TGTGCCAGCAGCCAAGTTGGGACTGGGGCCAACGTCCTGACTTTC.

This sequence joins TRBV10-3 and TRBJ1-1, with D hard to call. V was clipped by 10 bases and J by 1 base, with 19 bases between them. Per the germline V gene, CDR1 is ENHRY and CDR2 is SYGVKD. The CDR3 spans 15 residues. The CDR3 bases are TGTGCCAGCTGGGGTATGCCCGCCGCGAACACTGAAGCTTTCTTT. Translating gives CASWGMPAANTEAFF.

This clonotype was counted a few times. This rearrangement joins TRBV20-1 to TRBJ2-7; TRBD2 is a possible D gene (5 bases). The CDR3 is made up of 14 amino acids. Germline V CDR1 and CDR2: DFQATT, SNEGSKA (reference sequence). Trimming pared 1 base from V and 2 bases from J, leaving 12 bases between. The CDR3 sequence is CSARVRGGPYEQYF. As DNA, the CDR3 is TGCAGTGCTAGAGTACGCGGAGGTCCCTACGAGCAGTACTTC.

This clonotype has just one count. The V call is TRBV2, the J call TRBJ1-6; D is uncertain. Trimming left V 2 bases short and J 7 bases short, with 12 bases between. The CDR3 length is 15 residues. Germline CDR1 is SNHLY and CDR2 is FYNNEI. The CDR3 loop is CASSERSVRNSPLHF. Here the CDR3 DNA reads TGTGCCAGCAGTGAAAGGTCAGTCCGCAATTCACCCCTCCACTTT.

Turning to this clonotype: Germline and junction disagree at one end, which may indicate a read error. The chain has TRBV29-1 and TRBJ2-1; tentative D call: TRBD2 (6 bases). The V gene's germline CDR1 is SQVTM and CDR2 ANQGSEA. This CDR3 spans 11 amino acids. In nucleotides, the CDR3 is TGCAGCACACGACTAGATGGGCTTTGGTCCTTC. Amino acids: CSTRLDGLWSF.

The chain recombines TRBV7-2 with TRBJ1-2; no reliable D call. The germline V gene has CDR1 SGHTA and CDR2 FQGNSA. Trimming removed 3 bases at V and 2 bases at J, with 10 bases between. This CDR3 comprises 14 residues. The CDR3 loop is CASSLNDVNYGYTF. CDR3 nucleotides: TGTGCCAGCAGCTTGAACGACGTGAACTATGGCTACACCTTC.

Comment on this clonotype: One base away lies a much larger clone, so this may be a sequencing read error. The CDR3 region is CANSQETGNTIYF. CDR3 DNA sequence: TGTGCCAACAGCCAAGAGACTGGAAACACCATATATTTT. The chain combines TRBV5-5 with TRBJ1-3, with D unclear. Germline lookup yields CDR1 SGHKS and CDR2 YYEKEE (reference sequence). This CDR3 is 13 amino acids long.

The gene calls are TRBV29-1 and TRBJ1-1; D is unclear. The CDR3 length is 12 residues. The V end lost 4 bases, the J end lost 7 bases, and 13 bases lay between the germline ends. Germline CDR1 SQVTM, CDR2 ANQGSEA. CDR3 DNA: TGCAGCGTTGCCCGACAAAACTTTGAAGCTTTCTTT. This gives the protein CSVARQNFEAFF.

The chain has TRBV7-9 and TRBJ1-1; D ambiguous. V lost 7 bases and J 3 bases, leaving 9 bases between the germline ends. Germline V gene data show CDR1 as SEHNR and CDR2 as FQNEAQ (reference sequence). The CDR3 consists of 12 residues. Written as DNA, the CDR3 is TGTGCCAGCAATGAGACTTACACTGAAGCTTTCTTT. Protein sequence: CASNETYTEAFF.